Detailed here is one T cell receptor (beta chain). The data were taken from a study of blood T cells in healthy people across ages. Across the whole study: The capture of about one barcoded beta molecule per two T cells was achieved by template switching.

The authors ran a second PCR of roughly 7 to 11 cycles using a sample-barcoded 5' primer and a J-beta primer mix. Every single cDNA molecule received a tag from a template-switch adaptor with 12 random nucleotides. TCRdb re-called the 5' RACE reads through MiXCR, storing one row per CDR3 protein. The sample has about 1 million distinct CDR3 sequences, around 45% seen once. The CDR3 is 16 amino acids. V shed 2 bases, J shed 9 bases, and the junction held 11 bases outside the gene matches. Per germline, CDR1 SGHTA and CDR2 FQGNSA. There were healthy Caucasian individuals from Russia, aged 6 to 90, serving as donors.

Sequencing was performed on blood. The V call is TRBV7-2, the J call TRBJ1-5, with 9 bases lining up with TRBD1. The clonotype was recovered from a woman in her sixties or seventies in good health. CDR3 residues: CASSLLTNRGQPPQHF. As DNA, the CDR3 is TGTGCCAGCAGCTTACTCACTAACAGGGGGCAGCCGCCCCAGCATTTT.